This is a list of T cell receptor beta chains from one sample in a study of shared clonotypes between healthy human individuals. Only in-frame clones appear in the TCRdb table, and some are missing; sequencing was by immunoSEQ multiplex PCR. The sample has approximately 2,300,000 clones; roughly 92% are singletons. The sequencing input was naive CD4+ T cells from PBMCs. Receptors originate from a man between 18 and 29 years old in good health. Some clones in this sample may be carry-over from other donors' samples. CDR3s leave out the opening cysteine and the closing phenylalanine or tryptophan. Not all rows give a size; the values are once, few, many and, for expanded clones, a class.

NA	TRBJ2-3	TRBV18	ASSTSQAGNTDTQY
NA	TRBJ2-1	TRBV5-6	ASSPTGGSYNEQF
NA	TRBJ1-2	TRBV5-6	ASSLIRTNYGYT
NA	TRBJ2-1	TRBV11-2	ASSFPRREAEQF
NA	TRBJ2-3	TRBV18	ASSLAGRDTDTQY
NA	TRBJ2-7	TRBV6-5	ASTPGQGRKEQY
NA	TRBJ2-7	TRBV7-2	ASSLWASESYEQY
NA	TRBJ2-7	TRBV4-1	ASSQGAGEYEQY
NA	TRBJ2-6	TRBV7-3	ASSLLSSGANVLT
NA	TRBJ2-7	TRBV27	ASRIRGQQFYEQY
once	TRBJ2-2	TRBV5-1	ASSLRASKTSNTGELF
NA	TRBJ2-3	TRBV7-3	ASSLGAGAGTDTQY
NA	TRBJ2-1	TRBV18	ASSPSRDRVSNEQF
NA	TRBJ1-4	TRBV5-5	ASSLREGTVGNEKLF
NA	TRBJ1-3	TRBV5-1	ASSPSGGNTIY
NA	TRBJ2-1	TRBV5-6	ASSLTVGEQF
NA	TRBJ1-3	TRBV29-1	SVRDFSGNTIY
NA	TRBJ2-5	TRBV5-4	ASSAYQETQY
NA	TRBJ2-1	TRBV9	ASSVDLSGYNEQF
NA	TRBJ2-1	TRBV28	ASSSPLAGGYNEQF
NA	TRBJ2-3	TRBV5-6	ASSTGQGGDTQY
NA	TRBJ1-6	TRBV5-1	ASSLGQGGVTTLH
NA	TRBJ1-1	TRBV11-1	ASSNPPVEGEAF
NA	TRBJ2-1	TRBV11-2	ASSPIRGAYNEQF
once	TRBJ1-1	TRBV7-8	ASSQGRGGRAPSNTEAF
NA	TRBJ2-7	TRBV29-1	SVGGQTSTYEQY
NA	TRBJ2-7	TRBV18	ASSGTSYEQY
NA	TRBJ2-3	TRBV9	ASSVGAVTDTQY
NA	TRBJ2-3	TRBV28	ASSLGGPGTDTQY
NA	TRBJ2-2	TRBV29-1	SVGTVLTGELF
NA	TRBJ2-1	TRBV28	ASSPPRGLYNEQF
NA	TRBJ1-1	TRBV6-1	ASSERTGPEAF
NA	TRBJ1-1	TRBV7-9	ASSLGLSGAWGTEAF
NA	TRBJ2-1	TRBV6-6	ASSYGGLAWLEQF
NA	TRBJ2-7	TRBV19	ASSLPGQGYEQY
NA	TRBJ2-1	TRBV7-2	ASSPVSLNGQQF
NA	TRBJ1-1	TRBV5-4	ASSLQGTEAF
NA	TRBJ2-1	TRBV11-3	ASSLGKGREADEQF
NA	TRBJ1-1	TRBV29-1	SGQVHTEAF
NA	TRBJ2-1	TRBV18	ASSPDRVPGNEQF
NA	TRBJ2-1	TRBV9	ASSVAVRPYNEQF
NA	TRBJ2-5	TRBV5-1	ASSLVTSGEETQY
NA	TRBJ2-1	TRBV7-3	ASSSETGIRGNGQF
NA	TRBJ2-1	TRBV20-1	SASGSQQF
NA	TRBJ2-7	TRBV5-8	ASSSYEQY
NA	TRBJ2-4	TRBV19	ASSIGTVKNIQY